One and the same sample provided the 17 T cell receptor beta chains below, sequenced in a study of blood T cell repertoires in COVID-19. Only in-frame clones appear in the TCRdb table, and some are missing; sequencing was by immunoSEQ multiplex PCR. In the table there are 75,000 to 95,000 clones, 75% to 85% of which are singletons. The specimen was peripheral blood. The receptors stem from a woman in her thirties or forties with active or convalescent COVID-19.

Only one count was recorded for this clone. The V call is TRBV18, the J call TRBJ2-6; D is unclear. Trimming took off 4 bases at V and 0 bases at J, with 4 bases between the two ends. CDR3 length equals 14 residues. Germline loops: CDR1 KGHSH, CDR2 LQKENI. In DNA form, the CDR3 reads TGTGCCAGCTCACGGAGCTCTGGGGCCAACGTCCTGACTTTC. It encodes CASSRSSGANVLTF.

This clone was observed a handful of times. The chain employs TRBV30 and TRBJ1-2; D remains unclear. Germline-derived CDR1 and CDR2 are GTSNPN and SVGIG (reference sequence). There are 12 residues in the CDR3. The V and J ends lost 5 bases and 8 bases respectively, with 15 bases between them. CDR3 sequence: CAWGYGSGGYTF. CDR3 coding DNA: TGTGCCTGGGGTTACGGGTCTGGGGGCTACACCTTC.

The chain has TRBV30 and TRBJ2-6, with unresolved D. CDR3 length: 12 residues. Germline-derived CDR1 and CDR2 are GTSNPN and SVGIG (reference sequence). Trimming removed 4 bases from V and 1 base from J, with 2 bases in between. CDR3 in amino acids: CAWTSGANVLTF. The CDR3 nucleotides read TGTGCCTGGACGTCTGGGGCCAACGTCCTGACTTTC. Supplemented by reference TRBV30 and TRBJ2-6, the full variable domain reads SQTIHQWPATLVQPVGSPLSLECTVEGTSNPNLYWYRQAAGRGLQLLFYSVGIGQISSEVPQNLSASRPQDRQFILSSKKLLLSDSGFYLCAWTSGANVLTFGAGSRLTVL.

The chain recombines TRBV6-5 with TRBJ1-1; weak D call: TRBD1 (5 bases). CDR3 length equals 12 residues. Trimming stripped 6 bases from V and 9 bases from J, with 14 bases between. Germline lookup yields CDR1 MNHEY and CDR2 SVGAGI. The CDR3 loop reads CASSMAGGKAFF. The DNA for the CDR3 is TGTGCCAGCAGCATGGCGGGGGGTAAAGCTTTCTTT.

The CDR3 protein is CASSLSKGIGSYEQYF. CDR3 DNA: TGTGCCAGCAGCCTTAGTAAGGGGATTGGGTCCTACGAGCAGTACTTC. The chain uses TRBV7-9 and TRBJ2-7, with a possible D match to TRBD1 (5 bases). Per germline, CDR1 SEHNR and CDR2 FQNEAQ (reference sequence). The length of the CDR3 is 16 residues. The V and J ends lost 5 bases and 1 base respectively, with 18 bases between them.

This clone was picked up one time. DNA of the CDR3: TGTGCCATCATGAGACAGGGGGACGAGCAGTACTTC. As protein: CAIMRQGDEQYF. V and J are TRBV10-3 and TRBJ2-7; 9 bases agree with TRBD1. V was clipped by 7 bases and J by 5 bases; unmatched bases: 3. CDR1 is ENHRY and CDR2 is SYGVKD in the germline V gene. The CDR3 sequence is 12 residues long.

The rearrangement links TRBV5-6 to TRBJ2-7; TRBD1 agrees at 9 bases. V was clipped by 4 bases and J by 0 bases; unmatched bases: 14. The CDR3 has 18 amino acids. Germline CDR1 is SGHDT and CDR2 is YYEEEE. The CDR3 DNA reads as TGTGCCAGCAGCGGGGGGACAGGGCCTGAGGTAAACTCCTACGAGCAGTACTTC. Translated, it gives CASSGGTGPEVNSYEQYF.

The chain joins TRBV24-1 to TRBJ2-2, with D possibly matching TRBD1 (6 bases). V lost 3 bases and J 4 bases, leaving 17 bases between the germline ends. Germline CDR1 is KGHDR and CDR2 is SFDVKD. The CDR3 is made up of 17 amino acids. DNA of the CDR3: TGTGCCACCAGTGATGAGGTGAGGGGGAGAAGCACCGGGGAGCTGTTTTTT. Its protein is CATSDEVRGRSTGELFF.

This sequence joins TRBV10-3 and TRBJ1-4; D not resolved. V was clipped by 3 bases and J by 5 bases, with 19 bases between them. Germline V lookup: CDR1 ENHRY, CDR2 SYGVKD. The CDR3 length is 17 residues. CDR3 region: CAISDGSRRARNEKLFF. The CDR3 DNA is TGTGCCATCAGTGACGGGTCCCGGCGGGCCCGGAATGAAAAACTGTTTTTT.

The CDR3 here is CASSYTPDSFFGYTF. In nucleotides, the CDR3 is TGTGCCAGCAGTTACACCCCGGACAGTTTCTTTGGCTACACCTTC. The gene calls are TRBV28 and TRBJ1-2; weak D call: TRBD1 (6 bases). With 4 bases removed from V and 7 bases from J, the gap between germline ends came to 19 bases. Germline V gene sequence: CDR1 MDHEN, CDR2 SYDVKM. CDR3 length: 15 amino acids.

The chain joins TRBV5-6 to TRBJ1-5; D perhaps matches TRBD1 (5 bases). The germline V and J ends were trimmed by 0 bases and 0 bases, with 7 bases remaining between them. CDR1 and CDR2 (germline): SGHDT, YYEEEE. The CDR3 spans 15 residues. The CDR3 sequence: CASSLGQNSNQPQHF. The CDR3, as DNA: TGTGCCAGCAGCTTGGGACAGAATAGCAATCAGCCCCAGCATTTT.

The V gene is TRBV19, the J gene TRBJ2-7, with 8 nucleotides matching TRBD1. Trimming at V came to 4 bases and at J to 0 bases, leaving 2 bases not matched to a gene. Germline V gene sequence: CDR1 LNHDA, CDR2 SQIVND (reference sequence). CDR3 length: 14 residues. The CDR3 DNA reads as TGTGCCAGTAGTAGGGACAGGAGCTCCTACGAGCAGTACTTC. Protein sequence: CASSRDRSSYEQYF.

The CDR3 bases are TGTGCCAGCAGCTTAGAGCCAGATTCTACGCAGTATTTT. This gives the protein CASSLEPDSTQYF. The rearrangement joins TRBV11-3 to TRBJ2-3; D is uncertain. Trimming left V 0 bases short and J 8 bases short, with 9 bases between. This CDR3 is built from 13 residues. Germline values: CDR1 SGHNT, CDR2 YENEEA.

This chain connects TRBV28 to TRBJ2-7, with D possibly matching TRBD2 (5 bases). V was cut by 7 bases and J by 0 bases, with 16 bases left in between. Germline V gene data show CDR1 as MDHEN and CDR2 as SYDVKM. This CDR3 has 15 residues. CDR3 sequence (DNA): TGTGCCAGCACCCTCCCCGCGCTAGCCTCCTACGAGCAGTACTTC. Protein product: CASTLPALASYEQYF.

The V call is TRBV7-2, the J call TRBJ1-1, with D tentatively TRBD1 (6 bases). CDR3 length equals 13 residues. V was clipped by 4 bases and J by 1 base, with 7 bases between them. Per germline, CDR1 SGHTA and CDR2 FQGNSA. The CDR3 is CASSSQGNTEAFF. CDR3 coding DNA: TGTGCCAGCAGCTCACAGGGGAACACTGAAGCTTTCTTT.

The rearrangement uses TRBV11-3 and TRBJ2-5, with a weak D call TRBD1 (6 bases). The V end was cut by 5 bases, the J end by 1 base, with 11 bases between. The CDR3 has 14 amino acids. Looked up from germline, CDR1 is SGHNT and CDR2 is YENEEA. The CDR3 nucleotides are TGTGCCAGCAGCCTACAGGGTGCCCAAGAGACCCAGTACTTC. Residues: CASSLQGAQETQYF.

This clone was detected only once. The genes are TRBV3-1 (or the pseudogene TRBV3-2) and TRBJ2-5; D possibly corresponds to TRBD2 (6 bases). This CDR3 has 14 residues. The germline V gene has CDR1 LGHDT and CDR2 YNNKEL (reference sequence). Trimming took 0 bases from V and 5 from J, leaving 10 bases between them. CDR3 nucleotides: TGTGCCAGCAGCCAAGAAGTCCGGGGGGAGACCCAGTACTTC. Translation: CASSQEVRGETQYF.